The 28 T cell receptor beta chains reported below all come from one sample, sequenced in a study of human T cells and chemical hapten exposure. Time point described: patch test 1, 2 weeks after DPC sensitization. As to treatment: therapeutic diphenylcyclopropenone sensitization with weekly scalp DPC. A single record per CDR3 protein comes from TCRdb applying MiXCR to the RACE reads. The profile covers around 75,000 distinct CDR3 sequences, with 10% to 15% appearing a single time and roughly 4% taken by the ten largest. The starting material was whole blood, obtained in connection with sensitization to the hapten diphenylcyclopropenone (DPC). These receptors came from a woman aged 60-75 years with alopecia areata. Some clones in this sample may be carry-over from other donors' samples.

This clonotype has more than one count but fewer than ten. The chain links TRBV27 to TRBJ1-6; a weak D match, TRBD1 (6 bases). Trimming removed 6 bases at V and 10 bases at J, with 13 bases between. CDR3 length: 13 residues. Germline values: CDR1 MNHEY, CDR2 SMNVEV (reference sequence). CDR3: CASRNKGGSPLHF. Written as DNA, the CDR3 is TGTGCCAGCAGAAATAAGGGGGGCTCACCCCTCCACTTT.

Here the CDR3 reads CASSPVGGDEHEQFF. The CDR3 DNA reads as TGTGCCAGCTCACCCGTCGGGGGGGATGAACATGAGCAGTTCTTC. The chain joins TRBV18 to TRBJ2-1; 8 nucleotides agree with TRBD2. From germline, CDR1 is KGHSH and CDR2 LQKENI. This CDR3 is 15 amino acids long. After removal of 3 bases from V and 8 bases from J, the junction contained 9 bases not matched to a gene.

This clonotype was recorded at least ten times. The CDR3 protein is CASSSGLAGAMNTGELFF. In DNA, the CDR3 is TGTGCCAGTAGTTCGGGACTAGCGGGGGCCATGAACACCGGGGAGCTGTTTTTT. The chain carries TRBV19 and TRBJ2-2; TRBD2 agrees at 14 bases. The germline V gene has CDR1 LNHDA and CDR2 SQIVND (reference sequence). CDR3 length: 18 amino acids. J gave up 1 base and V 5 bases, and 6 bases lay outside the gene matches.

This sequence joins TRBV6-6 and TRBJ2-7; D possibly matches TRBD1 or TRBD2 (5 bases each). The CDR3 is made up of 13 amino acids. Germline V gives CDR1 MNHNY, CDR2 SVGAGI (reference sequence). The germline V and J ends were trimmed by 9 bases and 5 bases, with 17 bases remaining between them. As DNA, the CDR3 is TGTGCCAGTAGGGGTCGGGGTTCGGACGAGCAGTACTTC. Translating it yields CASRGRGSDEQYF.

There are a few counts of this clonotype. The chain carries TRBV27 and TRBJ1-2, with 10 bases identical to TRBD1. The CDR3 covers 13 residues. Germline V lookup: CDR1 MNHEY, CDR2 SMNVEV (reference sequence). V shed 5 bases and J 10 bases; nucleotides not matched to a gene: 7. CDR3 residues: CASSRRDRGPYTF. The CDR3 DNA follows: TGTGCCAGCAGTCGCCGGGACAGGGGTCCCTACACCTTC.

This clonotype was detected many times. The chain couples TRBV6-1 to TRBJ2-7; D is unclear. There are 11 residues in the CDR3. V was cut by 4 bases and J by 3 bases, with 4 bases left in between. Germline lookup yields CDR1 MNHNS and CDR2 SASEGT. The CDR3 region has the DNA TGTGCCAGCAGTGGAGACTACGAGCAGTACTTC. It specifies CASSGDYEQYF.

This clonotype has a count of ten or more. The rearrangement uses TRBV6-1 and TRBJ2-3; D gene ambiguous. The V gene lost 3 bases and the J gene lost 2 bases, with 3 bases spanning the gap. CDR3 size: 12 residues. Germline-derived CDR1 and CDR2 are MNHNS and SASEGT. This CDR3 is CASSEATDTQYF. The CDR3 DNA reads as TGTGCCAGCAGTGAGGCCACAGATACGCAGTATTTT.

The V and J genes are TRBV20-1 and TRBJ2-7; no firm D call. The CDR3 is 11 residues long. Germline V gene lookup returns CDR1 DFQATT and CDR2 SNEGSKA (reference sequence). Trimming removed 5 bases at V and 1 base at J, with 6 bases between. The CDR3 DNA is TGCAGTGCTGGACCTTCCTACGAGCAGTACTTC. Residues: CSAGPSYEQYF.

This clonotype was observed at least ten times. The chain uses TRBV12-5 and TRBJ2-1, with D tentatively TRBD1 (6 bases). With 4 bases removed from V and 8 bases from J, the gap between germline ends came to 12 bases. The germline CDR1 and CDR2 sequences are LGHNT and FRNRAP. The CDR3 has 13 amino acids. The CDR3 DNA reads as TGTGCTAGTGGTTCACAGGGTTTCGATGAGCAGTTCTTC. It is translated as CASGSQGFDEQFF.

The chain carries TRBV19 and TRBJ1-1; D is unresolved. The V gene lost 8 bases and the J gene lost 1 base, with 8 bases spanning the gap. Germline V gene lookup returns CDR1 LNHDA and CDR2 SQIVND (reference sequence). The CDR3 is 12 residues long. CDR3 sequence reads: CASFGRNTEAFF. The CDR3 DNA sequence: TGTGCCAGTTTCGGACGGAACACTGAAGCTTTCTTT.

The chain is built from TRBV10-2 and TRBJ2-2; no clear D gene. V was pared by 8 bases and J by 2 bases, with 9 bases between. This CDR3 has 13 residues. Germline CDR1 is WSHSY and CDR2 is SAAADI. CDR3 in DNA: TGCGCCAGCGGTTCAGCAAACACCGGGGAGCTGTTTTTT. This gives the protein CASGSANTGELFF.

This clonotype was counted between two and nine times. The V and J genes are TRBV7-2 and TRBJ2-3; D is ambiguous. The length of the CDR3 is 15 residues. In germline, CDR1 is SGHTA, CDR2 FQGNSA. Trimming left V 1 base short and J 10 bases short, with 18 bases between. The CDR3 reads CASSLVSWGSTAQYF. CDR3 coding DNA: TGTGCCAGCAGCTTAGTTAGTTGGGGTTCTACCGCGCAGTATTTT.

This clonotype has just a few counts. This rearrangement joins TRBV5-1 to TRBJ2-1; possibly TRBD1 for D (7 bases). Germline lookup yields CDR1 SGHRS and CDR2 YFSETQ. With 4 bases removed from V and 9 bases from J, the gap between germline ends came to 11 bases. This CDR3 has 12 residues. CDR3 DNA: TGCGCCAGCAGCGCAGGGGGGCTTGAGCAGTTCTTC. This codes for CASSAGGLEQFF.

This clonotype appeared a few times. This chain uses TRBV6-6 with TRBJ1-2, with 9 bases that match TRBD1. Germline CDR1 is MNHNY and CDR2 is SVGAGI (reference sequence). The CDR3 runs 14 residues. The trim removed 6 bases at V and 3 bases at J, leaving 5 bases unmatched. The CDR3 spells CASRSGQGYYGYTF. Written as DNA, the CDR3 is TGTGCCAGCAGATCAGGACAGGGGTACTATGGCTACACCTTC.

This clonotype has a handful of counts. The chain uses TRBV11-2 and TRBJ2-7; tentatively, D is TRBD1 or TRBD2 (6 bases each). The V and J ends lost 5 bases and 5 bases respectively, with 13 bases between them. The CDR3 consists of 13 residues. CDR1 is SGHAT, CDR2 FQNNGV, per germline. CDR3 amino acids: CASSILGGNEQYF. The CDR3 DNA follows: TGTGCCAGCAGCATTTTAGGGGGGAACGAGCAGTACTTC.

This clonotype was seen more than once but under ten times. This chain's CDR3 is CASSYQKNTGELFF. CDR3 bases: TGTGCCAGCAGCTATCAGAAAAACACCGGGGAGCTGTTTTTT. This chain connects TRBV7-2 to TRBJ2-2; D remains ambiguous. CDR3 size: 14 residues. Trimming took off 4 bases at V and 2 bases at J, with 8 bases between the two ends. Per germline, CDR1 SGHTA and CDR2 FQGNSA. Based on the CDR3 plus reference TRBV7-2 and TRBJ2-2, the full variable domain is GAGVSQSPSNKVTEKGKDVELRCDPISGHTALYWYRQSLGQGLEFLIYFQGNSAPDKSGLPSDRFSAERTGGSVSTLTIQRTQQEDSAVYLCASSYQKNTGELFFGEGSRLTVL.

The chain carries TRBV20-1 and TRBJ1-5; the match to TRBD1 covers 9 bases. The CDR3 is made up of 18 amino acids. Trimming cost V 5 bases and J 3 bases; bases outside gene matches: 17. The germline V gene encodes CDR1 DFQATT and CDR2 SNEGSKA (reference sequence). The CDR3 is CSARRDRVFGLYNQPQHF. The CDR3 nucleotides read TGCAGTGCTCGCCGGGACAGGGTATTCGGTCTCTACAATCAGCCCCAGCATTTT.

This clonotype was detected many times. The V and J genes are TRBV7-9 and TRBJ2-5, with TRBD2 matching over 8 bases. The CDR3 runs 14 residues. The junction had 3 bases not matched to a gene; V was cut back by 2 bases and J by 4 bases. Germline assignment: CDR1 SEHNR and CDR2 FQNEAQ (reference sequence). CDR3 sequence reads: CASSLRAGGETQYF. The CDR3 bases are TGTGCCAGCAGCTTACGGGCGGGAGGAGAGACCCAGTACTTC.

J is TRBJ1-1 and V is TRBV27, with a possible D match to TRBD1 (5 bases). The germline gives CDR1 MNHEY, CDR2 SMNVEV (reference sequence). The CDR3 is 13 amino acids. Trimming took 5 bases from V and 5 from J, leaving 12 bases between them. The CDR3 reads CASSIRGGTEAFF. The CDR3 nucleotides read TGTGCCAGCAGTATTAGGGGTGGGACTGAAGCTTTCTTT.

This clonotype was detected only a few times. The chain carries TRBV7-9 and TRBJ2-2; 13 nucleotides align to TRBD2. J was trimmed by 4 bases and V by 4 bases; bases with no gene match: 3. There are 16 residues in the CDR3. CDR1 is SEHNR and CDR2 is FQNEAQ in the germline V gene (reference sequence). CDR3 loop: CASSSRLAGGTGELFF. The CDR3 nucleotides are TGTGCCAGCAGCTCGAGACTAGCGGGGGGCACCGGGGAGCTGTTTTTT.

V gene TRBV20-1 combines with J gene TRBJ1-1; D is possibly TRBD1 (5 bases). This CDR3 contains 12 residues. Trimming removed 7 bases at V and 2 bases at J, with 11 bases between. Germline values: CDR1 DFQATT, CDR2 SNEGSKA (reference sequence). The CDR3 DNA reads TGCAGTGGGGCGACAGTTAACACTGAAGCTTTCTTT. Its protein is CSGATVNTEAFF.

This clonotype appeared a few times. V usage is TRBV29-1 and J usage is TRBJ2-5; D is undetermined. Germline V gives CDR1 SQVTM, CDR2 ANQGSEA. This CDR3 has 13 amino acids. V was trimmed by 7 bases and J by 5 bases, leaving 17 bases between them. Written as DNA, the CDR3 is TGCAGCGCCGGAAGGGTTCCAGCGGAGACCCAGTACTTC. Its translation is CSAGRVPAETQYF.

This clonotype came up a few times. V gene TRBV5-1 combines with J gene TRBJ1-6, with TRBD1 matching over 7 bases. CDR1 SGHRS and CDR2 YFSETQ come from the germline V gene. The CDR3 is made up of 14 amino acids. Germline trimming cut 4 bases from V and 6 bases from J; bases unmatched to any gene: 4. The chain's CDR3 is CASSVGQSNSPLHF. The DNA for the CDR3 is TGCGCCAGCAGCGTGGGACAGAGTAATTCACCCCTCCACTTT.

This clonotype showed up just a few times. CDR3 region: CASSPRSTEAFF. For the CDR3, the DNA is TGTGCCAGCAGCCCCAGAAGCACTGAAGCTTTCTTT. V gene TRBV11-2 combines with J gene TRBJ1-1; D gene unclear. Trimming shortened V by 5 bases and J by 4 bases, and 8 bases separated the two germline ends. This CDR3 is built from 12 residues. Per the germline V gene, CDR1 is SGHAT and CDR2 is FQNNGV.

This chain connects TRBV6-1 to TRBJ1-5; weak D call: TRBD1 (6 bases). V lost 6 bases and J lost 3, with 15 bases in between. The CDR3 has 15 residues. The germline V gene encodes CDR1 MNHNS and CDR2 SASEGT. The CDR3 nucleotides are TGTGCCAGCAGATCCTTGGGGGCCTACAATCAGCCCCAGCATTTT. Translated: CASRSLGAYNQPQHF.

The count of this clonotype is one. A read error is likely, as this CDR3 ends without the conserved phenylalanine or tryptophan. V and J are TRBV29-1 and TRBJ2-3; the D gene is possibly TRBD1 (5 bases). The germline V gene has CDR1 SQVTM and CDR2 ANQGSEA. The CDR3 has 15 amino acids. As DNA, the CDR3 is TGCAGCGTTGGGGTACAGGCAACGACCACATATACGCAGTATCTT. It codes for CSVGVQATTTYTQYL.

V usage is TRBV7-6 and J usage is TRBJ2-6; the D gene could be TRBD1 or TRBD2 (5 bases each). Germline V gene sequence: CDR1 SGHVS, CDR2 FNYEAQ. Trimming left V 7 bases short and J 0 bases short, with 16 bases between. The CDR3 consists of 17 residues. Here the CDR3 reads CASTPTGPTSGANVLTF. The CDR3 bases are TGTGCCAGCACCCCCACGGGACCGACCTCTGGGGCCAACGTCCTGACTTTC. The full variable domain, in which reference TRBV7-6 and TRBJ2-6 provide the parts outside the CDR3, is GAGVSQSPRYKVTKRGQDVALRCDPISGHVSLYWYRQALGQGPEFLTYFNYEAQQDKSGLPNDRFSAERPEGSISTLTIQRTEQRDSAMYRCASTPTGPTSGANVLTFGAGSRLTVL.

The chain combines TRBV5-5 with TRBJ2-3; D not resolved. The germline V and J ends were trimmed by 5 bases and 0 bases, with 13 bases remaining between them. Germline V gives CDR1 SGHKS, CDR2 YYEKEE (reference sequence). This CDR3 region has 15 residues. CDR3: CASRVGFPSTDTQYF. In DNA form, the CDR3 reads TGTGCCAGCAGGGTGGGGTTCCCTAGCACAGATACGCAGTATTTT. Combining the CDR3 with reference TRBV5-5 and TRBJ2-3 gives the whole variable domain DAGVTQSPTHLIKTRGQQVTLRCSPISGHKSVSWYQQVLGQGPQFIFQYYEKEERGRGNFPDRFSARQFPNYSSELNVNALLLGDSALYLCASRVGFPSTDTQYFGPGTRLTVL.